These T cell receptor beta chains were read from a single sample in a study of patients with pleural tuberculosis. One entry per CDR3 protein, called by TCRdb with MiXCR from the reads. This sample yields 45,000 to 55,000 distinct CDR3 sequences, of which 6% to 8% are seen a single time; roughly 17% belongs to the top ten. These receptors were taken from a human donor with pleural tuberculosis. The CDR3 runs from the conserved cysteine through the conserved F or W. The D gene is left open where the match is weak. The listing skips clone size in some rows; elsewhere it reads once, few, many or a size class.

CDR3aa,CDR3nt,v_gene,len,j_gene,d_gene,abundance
CASTSSSYNEQFF,TGTGCCAGCACGAGTAGCTCCTACAATGAGCAGTTCTTC,TRBV6-2/TRBV6-3,13,TRBJ2-1,.,many
CASSVQGNQPQHF,TGTGCCAGCAGCGTTCAAGGGAATCAGCCCCAGCATTTT,TRBV13,13,TRBJ1-5,.,many
CSVEEGKVNGYTF,TGCAGCGTTGAGGAGGGGAAGGTTAATGGCTACACCTTC,TRBV29-1,13,TRBJ1-2,.,.
CASSIDLLADNNEQFF,TGTGCCAGTAGTATAGATCTACTAGCGGACAACAATGAGCAGTTCTTC,TRBV19,16,TRBJ2-1,TRBD2,many
CASSYQGASTDTQYF,TGTGCCAGCAGTTACCAGGGAGCTAGCACAGATACGCAGTATTTT,TRBV6-2/TRBV6-3,15,TRBJ2-3,.,many
CASSSGLAKDTQYF,TGTGCCAGCAGCTCGGGACTAGCGAAAGATACGCAGTATTTT,TRBV5-6,14,TRBJ2-3,TRBD2,few
CATSSGRLSSTDTQYF,TGTGCCACCAGCTCAGGGCGCCTATCAAGCACAGATACGCAGTATTTT,TRBV15,16,TRBJ2-3,.,many
CASSLGTSGSTDTQYF,TGTGCCAGCAGTTTAGGGACTAGCGGAAGCACAGATACGCAGTATTTT,TRBV28,16,TRBJ2-3,TRBD2,many
CASSETTSSYNEQFF,TGTGCCAGCAGTGAGACGACTAGCAGCTACAATGAGCAGTTCTTC,TRBV6-1,15,TRBJ2-1,TRBD2,many
CATSRSGVGGTEAFF,TGTGCCACCAGCAGATCAGGGGTGGGAGGTACTGAAGCTTTCTTT,TRBV15,15,TRBJ1-1,.,many
CASSSLNRGTEAFF,TGTGCCAGCAGTTCCCTTAACAGGGGAACTGAAGCTTTCTTT,TRBV28,14,TRBJ1-1,TRBD1,many
CAISEYTGELFF,TGTGCCATCAGTGAATACACCGGGGAGCTGTTTTTT,TRBV10-3,12,TRBJ2-2,.,.
CASSSPGQGTDTQYF,TGTGCCAGCAGTTCTCCGGGACAGGGTACAGATACGCAGTATTTT,TRBV12-3/TRBV12-4,15,TRBJ2-3,TRBD1,many
CSAPLSGGSTGELFF,TGCAGTGCCCCCCTGTCGGGAGGGTCCACCGGGGAGCTGTTTTTT,TRBV20-1,15,TRBJ2-2,TRBD2,many
CASAGGNEQFF,TGTGCCAGCGCGGGAGGGAATGAGCAGTTCTTC,TRBV7-9,11,TRBJ2-1,TRBD2,.
CASNRGGAETQYF,TGTGCCAGCAACAGGGGGGGCGCGGAGACCCAGTACTTC,TRBV2,13,TRBJ2-5,.,many
CASSPHGRRQETQYF,TGTGCCAGTAGTCCCCACGGACGTAGACAAGAGACCCAGTACTTC,TRBV19,15,TRBJ2-5,.,few
CSVEEPGNEQFF,TGCAGCGTTGAAGAACCCGGGAATGAGCAGTTCTTC,TRBV29-1,12,TRBJ2-1,.,.
CASSPRTGSVSDTQYF,TGTGCCAGCAGTCCTCGCACCGGGTCAGTTTCGGATACGCAGTATTTT,TRBV12-3/TRBV12-4,16,TRBJ2-3,.,many
CASNSHPSTEAFF,TGTGCCAGCAACTCCCATCCTAGCACTGAAGCTTTCTTT,TRBV11-1,13,TRBJ1-1,.,many